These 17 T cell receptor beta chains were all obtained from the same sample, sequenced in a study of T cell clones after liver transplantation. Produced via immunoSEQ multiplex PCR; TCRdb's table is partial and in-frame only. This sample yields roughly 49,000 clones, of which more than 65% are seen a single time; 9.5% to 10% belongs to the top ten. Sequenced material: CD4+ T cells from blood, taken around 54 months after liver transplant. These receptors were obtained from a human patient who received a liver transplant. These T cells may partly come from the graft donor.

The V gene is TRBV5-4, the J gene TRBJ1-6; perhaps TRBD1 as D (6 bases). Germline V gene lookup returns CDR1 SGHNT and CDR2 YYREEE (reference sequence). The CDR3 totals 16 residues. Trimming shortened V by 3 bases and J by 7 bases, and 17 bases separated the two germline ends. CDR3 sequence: CASSSGSTGRNSPLHF. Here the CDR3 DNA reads TGTGCCAGCAGCTCAGGTTCGACAGGCAGAAATTCACCCCTCCACTTT.

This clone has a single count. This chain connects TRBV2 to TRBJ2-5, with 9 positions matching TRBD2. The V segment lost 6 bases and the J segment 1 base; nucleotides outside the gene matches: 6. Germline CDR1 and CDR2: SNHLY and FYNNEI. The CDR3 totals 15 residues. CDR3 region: CASRRSSGAQETQYF. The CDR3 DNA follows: TGTGCCAGCAGGAGGTCTAGCGGGGCCCAAGAGACCCAGTACTTC.

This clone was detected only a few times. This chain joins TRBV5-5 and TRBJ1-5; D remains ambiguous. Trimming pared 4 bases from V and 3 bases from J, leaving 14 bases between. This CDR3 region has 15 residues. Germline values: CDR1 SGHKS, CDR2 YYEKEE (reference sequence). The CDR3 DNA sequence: TGTGCCAGCAGCGCTACGGAGTTCAACAATCAGCCCCAGCATTTT. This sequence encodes CASSATEFNNQPQHF.

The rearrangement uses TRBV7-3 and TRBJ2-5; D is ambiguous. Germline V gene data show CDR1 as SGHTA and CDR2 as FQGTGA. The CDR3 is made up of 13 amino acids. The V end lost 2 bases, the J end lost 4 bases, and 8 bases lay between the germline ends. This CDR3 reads CASSLVPRETQYF. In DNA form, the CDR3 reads TGTGCCAGCAGCTTAGTTCCTAGAGAGACCCAGTACTTC.

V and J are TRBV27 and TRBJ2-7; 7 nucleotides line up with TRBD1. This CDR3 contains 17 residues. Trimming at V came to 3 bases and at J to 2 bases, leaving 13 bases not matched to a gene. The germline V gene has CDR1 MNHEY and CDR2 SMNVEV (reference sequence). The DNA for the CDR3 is TGTGCCAGCAGTTTTGGTTCCCCCCGACAGGGAGCCTACGAGCAGTACTTC. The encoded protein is CASSFGSPRQGAYEQYF.

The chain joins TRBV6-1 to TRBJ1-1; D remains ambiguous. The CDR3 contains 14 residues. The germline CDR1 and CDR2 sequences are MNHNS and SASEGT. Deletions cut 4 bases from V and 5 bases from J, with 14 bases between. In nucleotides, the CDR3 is TGTGCCAGCAGTGTAGAAGTGGGCGGGACTGAAGCTTTCTTT. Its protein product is CASSVEVGGTEAFF.

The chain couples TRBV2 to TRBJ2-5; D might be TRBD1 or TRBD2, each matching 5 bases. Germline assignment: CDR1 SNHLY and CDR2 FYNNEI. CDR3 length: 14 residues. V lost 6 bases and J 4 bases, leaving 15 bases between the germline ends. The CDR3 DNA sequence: TGTGCCAGCAGGAGGGGTAAAGAAGGAGAGACCCAGTACTTC. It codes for CASRRGKEGETQYF.

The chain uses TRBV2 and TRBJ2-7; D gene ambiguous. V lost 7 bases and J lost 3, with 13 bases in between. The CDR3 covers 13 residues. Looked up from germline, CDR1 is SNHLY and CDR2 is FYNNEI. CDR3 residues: CASTSSRYYEQYF. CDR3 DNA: TGTGCCAGCACCTCCAGCAGATACTACGAGCAGTACTTC.

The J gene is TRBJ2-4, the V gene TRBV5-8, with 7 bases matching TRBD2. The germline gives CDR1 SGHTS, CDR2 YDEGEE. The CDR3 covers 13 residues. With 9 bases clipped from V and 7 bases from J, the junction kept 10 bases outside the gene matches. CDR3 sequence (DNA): TGTGCCACCCCGACGCCCGGGGGGAACATTCAGTACTTC. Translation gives CATPTPGGNIQYF.

CDR3 nucleotide sequence: TGTGCCAGCAGCCAGGGGGCGGGGGAGACCCAGTACTTC. Amino acids: CASSQGAGETQYF. The J gene is TRBJ2-5, the V gene TRBV7-3; TRBD1 aligns across 8 bases. V trimming: 5 bases; J trimming: 5 bases; junction bases outside the gene matches: 4. The germline V gene encodes CDR1 SGHTA and CDR2 FQGTGA. The CDR3 runs 13 residues.

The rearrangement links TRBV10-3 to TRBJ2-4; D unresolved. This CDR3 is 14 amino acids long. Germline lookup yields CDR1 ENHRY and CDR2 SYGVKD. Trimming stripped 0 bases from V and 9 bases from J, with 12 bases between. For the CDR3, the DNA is TGTGCCATCAGTGAGTCGTCAGCCGTTGCCATTCAGTACTTC. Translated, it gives CAISESSAVAIQYF.

The CDR3 DNA sequence: TGTGCCAGTAGTATAGAGGACAGAGGAGGCTACACCTTC. Translation gives CASSIEDRGGYTF. The rearrangement links TRBV19 to TRBJ1-2; D might be TRBD1 (6 bases). Deletions cut 0 bases from V and 8 bases from J, with 10 bases between. This CDR3 comprises 13 residues. Germline V lookup: CDR1 LNHDA, CDR2 SQIVND (reference sequence).

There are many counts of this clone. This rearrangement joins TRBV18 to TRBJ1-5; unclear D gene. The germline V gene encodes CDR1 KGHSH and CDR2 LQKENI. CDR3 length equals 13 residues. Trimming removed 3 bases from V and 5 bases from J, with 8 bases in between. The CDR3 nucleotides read TGTGCCAGCTCACCCCATACGGATCAGCCCCAGCATTTT. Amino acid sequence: CASSPHTDQPQHF.

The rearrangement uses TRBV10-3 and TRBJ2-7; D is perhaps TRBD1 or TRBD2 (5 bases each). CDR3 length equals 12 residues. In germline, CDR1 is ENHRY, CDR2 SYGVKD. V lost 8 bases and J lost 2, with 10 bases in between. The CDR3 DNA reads TGTGCCATCGGGACGGATACCTACGAGCAGTACTTC. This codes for CAIGTDTYEQYF.

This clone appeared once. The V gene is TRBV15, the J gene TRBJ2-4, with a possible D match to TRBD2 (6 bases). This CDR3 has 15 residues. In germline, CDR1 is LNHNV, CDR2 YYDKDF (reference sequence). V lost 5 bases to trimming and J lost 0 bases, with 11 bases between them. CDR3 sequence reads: CATSGGTLAKNIQYF. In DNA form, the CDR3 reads TGTGCCACCAGCGGGGGGACCTTAGCCAAAAACATTCAGTACTTC. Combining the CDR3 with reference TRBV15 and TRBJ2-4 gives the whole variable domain DAMVIQNPRYQVTQFGKPVTLSCSQTLNHNVMYWYQQKSSQAPKLLFHYYDKDFNNEADTPDNFQSRRPNTSFCFLDIRSPGLGDTAMYLCATSGGTLAKNIQYFGAGTRLSVL.

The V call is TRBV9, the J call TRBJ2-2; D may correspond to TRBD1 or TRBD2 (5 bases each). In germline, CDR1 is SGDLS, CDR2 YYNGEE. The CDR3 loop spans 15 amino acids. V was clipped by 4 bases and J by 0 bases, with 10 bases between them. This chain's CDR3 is CASSFGTPNTGELFF. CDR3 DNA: TGTGCCAGCAGCTTCGGGACCCCGAACACCGGGGAGCTGTTTTTT.

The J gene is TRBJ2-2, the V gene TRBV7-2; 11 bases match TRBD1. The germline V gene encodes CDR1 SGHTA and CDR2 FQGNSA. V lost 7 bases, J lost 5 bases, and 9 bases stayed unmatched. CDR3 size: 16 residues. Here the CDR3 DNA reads TGTGCCAGCATCCCCCCCGGGACAGGGGGAACCGGGGAGCTGTTTTTT. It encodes CASIPPGTGGTGELFF.